The 7 T cell receptor beta chains below were found in one sample sequenced in a study of metastatic and nonmetastatic thyroid tumors. No treatment of any kind had been given to any patient before thyroid surgery. Through MiXCR, TCRdb re-clonotyped the PCR reads. The sample has under 20,000 clones; 20% to 30% are singletons. What was sequenced was blood. The receptors here all came from a male donor with papillary thyroid cancer or a benign thyroid nodule (not recorded which). Some clones in this sample may be carry-over from other donors' samples.

Only a few counts were recorded for this clone. The rearrangement joins TRBV28 to TRBJ1-2; 7 bases are a match to TRBD1. The J segment lost 4 bases and the V segment lost 5 bases, leaving 1 base of the junction unmatched. From germline, CDR1 is MDHEN and CDR2 SYDVKM. CDR3 length: 12 amino acids. CDR3 residues: CASSRDSYGYTF. In DNA, the CDR3 is TGTGCCAGCAGTCGGGACAGCTATGGCTACACCTTC.

V is TRBV5-1 and J is TRBJ2-2; D remains ambiguous. Germline-derived CDR1 and CDR2 are SGHRS and YFSETQ. CDR3 length equals 13 residues. V lost 2 bases, J lost 6 bases, and 8 bases lay in between. CDR3 nucleotide sequence: TGCGCCAGCAGCTTACAGACCCCCGGGGAGCTGTTTTTT. Its translation: CASSLQTPGELFF.

This clone was counted between two and nine times. This chain joins TRBV6-1 and TRBJ1-2; D is uncertain. With 7 bases removed from V and 0 bases from J, the gap between germline ends came to 6 bases. From germline, CDR1 is MNHNS and CDR2 SASEGT. The CDR3 runs to 12 residues. CDR3 residues: CASTLANYGYTF. CDR3 sequence (DNA): TGTGCCAGCACCTTGGCTAACTATGGCTACACCTTC.

This clone is medium-sized (0.01 to 0.1%) within its sample. This chain uses TRBV20-1 with TRBJ1-3; D not resolved. The V end lost 3 bases, the J end lost 8 bases, and 8 bases lay between the germline ends. This CDR3 comprises 11 residues. Germline V CDR1 and CDR2: DFQATT, SNEGSKA (reference sequence). The CDR3 DNA sequence: TGCAGTGCTAGGTCCCTAGACACCATATATTTT. Amino acid sequence: CSARSLDTIYF.

The chain uses TRBV6-2 or TRBV6-3 and TRBJ2-3, with a tentative D call TRBD2 (6 bases). This CDR3 spans 18 amino acids. Trimming removed 1 base at V and 2 bases at J, with 19 bases between. Germline CDR1 and CDR2: MNHEY and SVGEGT. CDR3 sequence: CASSYFKTGTGDTDTQYF. CDR3 sequence (DNA): TGTGCCAGCAGTTACTTTAAAACCGGGACTGGAGACACAGATACGCAGTATTTT.

This clone was seen only a few times. Written as DNA, the CDR3 is TGTGCCACCAGTGATTTGAGAGGGGGCAATGAGCAGTTCTTC. Protein product: CATSDLRGGNEQFF. The chain couples TRBV24-1 to TRBJ2-1; tentatively, D is TRBD1 (6 bases). CDR1 KGHDR and CDR2 SFDVKD come from the germline V gene. There are 14 residues in the CDR3. V was clipped by 0 bases and J by 6 bases, with 8 bases between them.

A few counts support this clone. The chain is built from TRBV19 and TRBJ2-2; D is uncertain. V was shortened by 10 bases and J by 7 bases, with 13 bases between the two germline ends. Germline CDR1 and CDR2: LNHDA and SQIVND (reference sequence). The CDR3 runs to 12 residues. CDR3 sequence reads: CATLGGHGELFF. The CDR3 coding sequence is TGTGCCACCCTGGGTGGCCACGGGGAGCTGTTTTTT.